The clone carrying this TCR beta chain was seen only a few times. Germline values: CDR1 SQVTM, CDR2 ANQGSEA. Between the trimmed V and J ends, which lost 5 bases and 5 bases, there was a span of 25 bases. The CDR3 totals 17 residues. This entry comes from a study of identical twins. MiXCR was run by TCRdb on the 5' RACE reads, yielding one entry per CDR3 protein. The table lists some 240,000 distinct CDR3 sequences, about 8.9% of them singletons. The sample also formed part of further work on yellow fever vaccine responses in identical twins.

The sequenced sample consisted of CD8+ T cells sorted from blood. The sequence derives from a woman younger than 30 in good health. This chain uses TRBV29-1 with TRBJ2-1; D is perhaps TRBD2 (5 bases). CDR3 nucleotides: TGCAGCGTTAACGACCCCTCGGGATTAGGAGGCGACAATGAGCAGTTCTTC. This gives the protein CSVNDPSGLGGDNEQFF.